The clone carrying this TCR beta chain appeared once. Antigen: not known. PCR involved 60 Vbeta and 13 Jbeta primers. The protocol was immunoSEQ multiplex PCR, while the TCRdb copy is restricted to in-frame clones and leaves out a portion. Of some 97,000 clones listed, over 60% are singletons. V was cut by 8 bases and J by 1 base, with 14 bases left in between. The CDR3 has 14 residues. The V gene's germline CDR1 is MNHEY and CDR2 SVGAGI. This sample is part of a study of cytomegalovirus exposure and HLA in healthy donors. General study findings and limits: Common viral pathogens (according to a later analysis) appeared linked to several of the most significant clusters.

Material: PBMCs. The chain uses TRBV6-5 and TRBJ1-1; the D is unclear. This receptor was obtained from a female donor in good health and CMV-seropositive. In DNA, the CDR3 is TGTGCCAGCTCCTTGAGTACTAAGAACACTGAAGCTTTCTTT. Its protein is CASSLSTKNTEAFF.